What follows are 32 T cell receptor beta chains derived from one specimen sequenced in a study of T-cell memory formation after mild COVID-19. Via MiXCR, TCRdb re-called the 5' RACE reads, giving one row per CDR3 protein. Here the sample spans about 110,000 distinct CDR3 sequences, about 15% being singletons. Material: PBMCs or a T cell subset sorted from them (not recorded which). These TCRs come from a man between 18 and 35 years old who had mild COVID-19 (a few samples of this study predate the infection). Cell type and time point are not known.

The rearrangement links TRBV7-9 to TRBJ2-7; the match to TRBD2 covers 13 bases. V trimming: 5 bases; J trimming: 8 bases; junction bases outside the gene matches: 9. This CDR3 has 15 amino acids. Germline V CDR1 and CDR2: SEHNR, FQNEAQ (reference sequence). This CDR3 reads CASSQGTSGGDQQYV. The CDR3 coding sequence is TGTGCCAGCAGCCAAGGAACTAGCGGGGGGGATCAGCAGTACGTC.

This clonotype showed up just a few times. The chain combines TRBV7-2 with TRBJ2-3; TRBD2 matches 9 bases. Germline CDR1 and CDR2: SGHTA and FQGNSA. The ends lost 5 bases at V and 2 bases at J; junction bases unmatched: 8. The length of the CDR3 is 16 residues. CDR3 sequence: CASSRWTSAYTDTQYF. The CDR3 DNA reads TGTGCCAGCAGCCGCTGGACTAGCGCCTACACAGATACGCAGTATTTT. Complete variable domain (other parts from reference TRBV7-2 and TRBJ2-3): GAGVSQSPSNKVTEKGKDVELRCDPISGHTALYWYRQSLGQGLEFLIYFQGNSAPDKSGLPSDRFSAERTGGSVSTLTIQRTQQEDSAVYLCASSRWTSAYTDTQYFGPGTRLTVL.

This clonotype was seen just once. A read error may produce the germline difference seen at one junction end. The genes are TRBV9 and TRBJ1-6; weak D call: TRBD1 (5 bases). Germline V lookup: CDR1 SGDLS, CDR2 YYNGEE. The CDR3 extends over 14 amino acids. In nucleotides, the CDR3 is TGTGCCAGCAGCCCCGGGGGTATTAATTCACCCCTCAACTTT. This gives the protein CASSPGGINSPLNF.

The chain recombines TRBV7-3 with TRBJ2-2; a possible D gene is TRBD1 (5 bases). Germline lookup yields CDR1 SGHTA and CDR2 FQGTGA. This CDR3 comprises 14 residues. The CDR3 here is CGLVVRAHPGELFF. The CDR3 DNA reads TGTGGCCTTGTGGTCAGGGCCCACCCCGGGGAGCTGTTTTTT. The entire variable domain, with the rest obtained from reference TRBV7-3 and TRBJ2-2, is as follows: GAGVSQTPSNKVTEKGKYVELRCDPISGHTALYWYRQSLGQGPEFLIYFQGTGAADDSGLPNDRFFAVRPEGSVSTLKIQRTERGDSAVYLCGLVVRAHPGELFFGEGSRLTVL.

The chain employs TRBV27 and TRBJ1-1; D ambiguous. The V gene lost 4 bases and the J gene lost 3 bases, with 12 bases spanning the gap. The CDR3 has 14 residues. Germline assignment: CDR1 MNHEY and CDR2 SMNVEV (reference sequence). The CDR3 nucleotides are TGTGCCAGCAGTTCGGTCCATCGGCACACTGAAGCTTTCTTT. This gives the protein CASSSVHRHTEAFF.

This clonotype has a handful of counts. This rearrangement joins TRBV10-2 to TRBJ2-5; D is ambiguous. The CDR3 runs to 13 residues. Trimming removed 6 bases from V and 5 bases from J, with 13 bases in between. CDR1 and CDR2 from the germline V gene are WSHSY and SAAADI. CDR3 coding DNA: TGCGCCAGCAGATATGAGGTGGCTGAGACCCAGTACTTC. Protein product: CASRYEVAETQYF.

The V gene is TRBV6-2 or TRBV6-3, the J gene TRBJ2-5, with D possibly TRBD1 on 6 matching bases. The CDR3 covers 12 residues. V was cut by 5 bases and J by 2 bases, with 6 bases left in between. From germline, CDR1 is MNHEY and CDR2 SVGEGT. This CDR3 reads CASSGQQETQYF. In nucleotides, the CDR3 is TGTGCCAGCAGTGGACAGCAAGAGACCCAGTACTTC.

This clonotype appeared once. The J gene is TRBJ1-6, the V gene TRBV6-1; 7 nucleotides line up with TRBD1. CDR3 size: 14 residues. Trimming at V came to 3 bases and at J to 13 bases, leaving 9 bases not matched to a gene. Germline V CDR1 and CDR2: MNHNS, SASEGT. The CDR3 sequence: CASSDDRATGPLHF. The DNA of the CDR3 is TGTGCCAGCAGTGACGACAGGGCGACAGGGCCCCTCCACTTT.

This clonotype was observed many times. The chain is built from TRBV29-1 and TRBJ1-1, with TRBD1 matching 8 bases. CDR1 and CDR2 (germline): SQVTM, ANQGSEA. This CDR3 is built from 11 residues. V lost 7 bases, J lost 10 bases, and 8 bases stayed unmatched. DNA for the CDR3: TGCAGCGCCCGGGACGGACAGGGAGCTTTCTTT. Encoded protein: CSARDGQGAFF.

This clonotype was detected only a few times. The J gene is TRBJ2-5, the V gene TRBV6-5, with TRBD1 matching over 8 bases. CDR3 length: 13 residues. Losses at the gene ends were 11 bases for V and 5 bases for J; bases not matched to a gene: 10. Germline CDR1 is MNHEY and CDR2 is SVGAGI. The CDR3 nucleotides are TGTGCCGCCAGGGCAGGGGGCGGCGAGACCCAGTACTTC. This encodes CAARAGGGETQYF.

The chain is built from TRBV7-6 and TRBJ1-2; D unresolved. V was trimmed by 1 base and J by 4 bases, leaving 7 bases between them. The CDR3 loop spans 13 amino acids. CDR1 and CDR2 from the germline V gene are SGHVS and FNYEAQ. The CDR3 protein is CASSLGSAYGYTF. The CDR3 DNA follows: TGTGCCAGCAGCTTAGGGAGTGCCTATGGCTACACCTTC.

J is TRBJ2-1 and V is TRBV5-4; D remains ambiguous. V was shortened by 0 bases and J by 8 bases, with 9 bases between the two germline ends. The CDR3 loop spans 13 amino acids. CDR1 and CDR2 (germline): SGHNT, YYREEE (reference sequence). CDR3 nucleotide sequence: TGTGCCAGCAGCTTGGACGGATCGTATGAGCAGTTCTTC. Amino acids: CASSLDGSYEQFF.

Here the CDR3 DNA reads TGTGCCAGCAGCCCGGAGAGGCCCCAAGAGACCCAGTACTTC. Protein: CASSPERPQETQYF. The V and J genes are TRBV7-9 and TRBJ2-5, with D hard to call. The CDR3 is made up of 14 amino acids. V lost 5 bases and J 1 base, leaving 11 bases between the germline ends. CDR1 and CDR2 (germline): SEHNR, FQNEAQ (reference sequence).

The chain is built from TRBV7-8 and TRBJ2-5; D remains ambiguous. The germline CDR1 and CDR2 sequences are SGHVS and FQNEAQ. This CDR3 has 15 residues. With 2 bases removed from V and 0 bases from J, the gap between germline ends came to 10 bases. The DNA of the CDR3 is TGTGCCAGCAGCTTATCTTTGTCAGACCAAGAGACCCAGTACTTC. Its translation is CASSLSLSDQETQYF.

Only a few counts were recorded for this clonotype. The chain carries TRBV4-1 and TRBJ1-2; 8 positions agree with TRBD1. CDR1 is MGHRA and CDR2 is YSYEKL in the germline V gene. V gave up 5 bases and J gave up 7 bases; unmatched junction bases: 6. The CDR3 loop spans 13 amino acids. CDR3 in DNA: TGCGCCAGCAGCATAGGACAGGGTTCTGGCTACACCTTC. Amino acids: CASSIGQGSGYTF.

The CDR3 here is CASSQRAALAKNIQYF. In nucleotides, the CDR3 is TGCGCCAGCAGCCAACGGGCAGCTCTAGCCAAAAACATTCAGTACTTC. The chain links TRBV4-1 to TRBJ2-4; no definite D call. Trimming stripped 2 bases from V and 0 bases from J, with 11 bases between. From germline, CDR1 is MGHRA and CDR2 YSYEKL. The CDR3 runs to 16 residues.

The chain employs TRBV7-2 and TRBJ1-2; no definite D call. The germline V and J ends were trimmed by 1 base and 4 bases, with 10 bases remaining between them. This CDR3 is built from 14 residues. Germline V gives CDR1 SGHTA, CDR2 FQGNSA. DNA of the CDR3: TGTGCCAGCAGCTTAGGTGTCCGGGGCTATGGCTACACCTTC. Translation: CASSLGVRGYGYTF.

This clonotype has only a few counts. The chain links TRBV7-8 to TRBJ2-5; D not certain. Trimming removed 4 bases from V and 1 base from J, with 13 bases in between. The CDR3 loop spans 15 amino acids. CDR1 is SGHVS, CDR2 FQNEAQ, per germline. In DNA, the CDR3 is TGTGCCAGCAGCTCGGCCATACGAACCCAAGAGACCCAGTACTTC. Translating it yields CASSSAIRTQETQYF.

This clonotype was observed a handful of times. The rearrangement joins TRBV2 to TRBJ2-2, with a possible D match to TRBD1 (6 bases). Looked up from germline, CDR1 is SNHLY and CDR2 is FYNNEI. The CDR3 extends over 13 amino acids. Trimming pared 10 bases from V and 1 base from J, leaving 10 bases between. The CDR3: CAIPGQNTGELFF. In DNA form, the CDR3 reads TGTGCCATTCCGGGACAGAACACCGGGGAGCTGTTTTTT.

This clonotype has just a few counts. This chain links TRBV27 with TRBJ2-7, with D uncertain. The CDR3 consists of 13 residues. The V end was cut by 3 bases, the J end by 3 bases, with 9 bases between. CDR1 is MNHEY, CDR2 SMNVEV, per germline (reference sequence). This CDR3 reads CASSFRAYYEQYF. The DNA of the CDR3 is TGTGCCAGCAGTTTTCGGGCTTACTACGAGCAGTACTTC.

The chain recombines TRBV21-1 with TRBJ2-2. TRBV21-1 is annotated as a pseudogene. This CDR3 comprises 17 residues. The CDR3 DNA sequence: TGTGCCAGCAGCGGAGAAAGATTCAAATTACCCGCCGGGGAGCTGTTTTTT. It specifies CASSGERFKLPAGELFF.

J is TRBJ1-6 and V is TRBV12-5, with TRBD1 as a possible D gene (5 bases). Trimming stripped 0 bases from V and 10 bases from J, with 13 bases between. Germline CDR1 reads LGHNT; CDR2 reads FRNRAP. The CDR3 is 15 amino acids. The CDR3 loop reads CASGLVGVGDSPLHF. Here the CDR3 DNA reads TGTGCTAGTGGTTTGGTAGGAGTAGGGGACTCACCCCTCCACTTT. The full variable domain, with the rest looked up from reference TRBV12-5 and TRBJ1-6, is DARVTQTPRHKVTEMGQEVTMRCQPILGHNTVFWYRQTMMQGLELLAYFRNRAPLDDSGMPKDRFSAEMPDATLATLKIQPSEPRDSAVYFCASGLVGVGDSPLHFGNGTRLTVT.

This clonotype was seen only once. Germline and junction disagree at one end, which may indicate a read error. The rearrangement links TRBV28 to TRBJ1-2; no firm D call. CDR1 MDHEN and CDR2 SYDVKM come from the germline V gene. CDR3 size: 9 residues. This CDR3 is CASSPEFNF. The CDR3 DNA follows: TGTGCCAGCAGTCCAGAATTCAACTTC.

This clonotype was seen only a few times. The CDR3 bases are TGTGCTAGTGGTTTACCCGCCGGGGGAACCTCCTACGAGCAGTACTTC. Translating it yields CASGLPAGGTSYEQYF. The chain has TRBV12-5 and TRBJ2-7; possible D gene TRBD2, 6 bases. With 3 bases removed from V and 0 bases from J, the gap between germline ends came to 15 bases. This CDR3 comprises 16 residues. In germline, CDR1 is LGHNT, CDR2 FRNRAP.

This clonotype was recorded a few times. This sequence joins TRBV11-2 and TRBJ2-3; D is undetermined. The V end was cut by 4 bases, the J end by 7 bases, with 9 bases between. Germline V gene sequence: CDR1 SGHAT, CDR2 FQNNGV. This CDR3 has 12 residues. The CDR3 nucleotides are TGTGCCAGCAGCTCAGACGCAAATACGCAGTATTTT. Protein sequence: CASSSDANTQYF. Full variable domain (remainder filled in from reference TRBV11-2 and TRBJ2-3): EAGVAQSPRYKIIEKRQSVAFWCNPISGHATLYWYQQILGQGPKLLIQFQNNGVVDDSQLPKDRFSAERLKGVDSTLKIQPAKLEDSAVYLCASSSDANTQYFGPGTRLTVL.

This clonotype was recorded a few times. The genes are TRBV7-6 and TRBJ2-1, with a weak D call TRBD2 (6 bases). The CDR3 runs to 14 residues. Germline loops: CDR1 SGHVS, CDR2 FNYEAQ. Trimming took 5 bases from V and 9 from J, leaving 17 bases between them. The CDR3 loop is CASSPRAFGSEQFF. Here the CDR3 DNA reads TGTGCCAGCAGCCCTAGGGCCTTCGGGAGTGAGCAGTTCTTC.

The chain carries TRBV6-2 or TRBV6-3 and TRBJ2-6; maybe TRBD2 (6 bases). The V and J ends lost 1 base and 0 bases respectively, with 13 bases between them. From germline, CDR1 is MNHEY and CDR2 SVGEGT. The CDR3 contains 18 residues. CDR3 protein: CASSYWRATTSGANVLTF. The CDR3 DNA is TGTGCCAGCAGTTACTGGAGGGCTACTACCTCTGGGGCCAACGTCCTGACTTTC.

This sequence joins TRBV5-4 and TRBJ2-3; D might be TRBD1 (5 bases). With 0 bases removed from V and 0 bases from J, the gap between germline ends came to 8 bases. CDR1 is SGHNT, CDR2 YYREEE, per germline (reference sequence). There are 15 residues in the CDR3. The CDR3, as DNA: TGTGCCAGCAGCTTGGCAGGGCAAAGCACAGATACGCAGTATTTT. It specifies CASSLAGQSTDTQYF. Full variable domain (outside the CDR3, taken from reference TRBV5-4 and TRBJ2-3): ETGVTQSPTHLIKTRGQQVTLRCSSQSGHNTVSWYQQALGQGPQFIFQYYREEENGRGNFPPRFSGLQFPNYSSELNVNALELDDSALYLCASSLAGQSTDTQYFGPGTRLTVL.

Ten or more counts support this clonotype. The chain joins TRBV4-1 to TRBJ2-3; the D gene is possibly TRBD1 (5 bases). CDR1 and CDR2 (germline): MGHRA, YSYEKL. V lost 4 bases, J lost 1 base, and 15 bases lay in between. This CDR3 is built from 16 residues. The CDR3: CASSRGRGLGTDTQYF. For the CDR3, the DNA is TGCGCCAGCAGCCGGGGAAGGGGTCTTGGCACAGATACGCAGTATTTT.

The V gene is TRBV15, the J gene TRBJ1-5; D unresolved. CDR1 is LNHNV and CDR2 is YYDKDF in the germline V gene (reference sequence). V was pared by 0 bases and J by 11 bases, with 17 bases between. CDR3 size: 15 residues. The CDR3 region is CATSRESQGRSAQHF. The DNA of the CDR3 is TGTGCCACCAGCAGAGAGAGTCAAGGGAGATCGGCCCAGCATTTT.

Many counts were recorded for this clonotype. The chain combines TRBV7-6 with TRBJ2-7; tentatively, D is TRBD1 or TRBD2 (5 bases each). Trimming pared 1 base from V and 6 bases from J, leaving 16 bases between. CDR1 and CDR2 from the germline V gene are SGHVS and FNYEAQ. This CDR3 spans 15 amino acids. CDR3 in amino acids: CASSLGSEMGTEQYF. CDR3 DNA sequence: TGTGCCAGCAGCTTAGGGTCTGAGATGGGGACCGAGCAGTACTTC.

There are a few counts of this clonotype. V gene TRBV29-1 combines with J gene TRBJ2-3, with D unclear. V shed 1 base and J shed 2 bases, with 4 bases lying between them. The CDR3 extends over 12 amino acids. Germline loops: CDR1 SQVTM, CDR2 ANQGSEA. The CDR3 nucleotides read TGCAGCGTTGAAGGCTCCACAGATACGCAGTATTTT. Amino acids: CSVEGSTDTQYF.